The clone carrying this T cell receptor (beta chain) was observed a few times. Its antigen is not identified. The data derive from a study of identical twins. Study-wide results and limits: The degree of excess twin sharing was weaker in beta out-of-frame sequences. A cross-sectional statistical analysis, not follow-up of the same donors, supported the conclusions. Out-of-frame sharing of TCR alpha in monozygotic twins was underestimated by models.

TCRdb fed the 5' RACE reads into MiXCR, producing one record per CDR3 protein. The sample lists some 1,700,000 distinct CDR3 sequences, around 33% occurring once. CDR1 is LGHNA, CDR2 YNFKEQ, per germline. The CDR3 is 15 amino acids. Trimming stripped 3 bases from V and 1 base from J, with 11 bases between. The V call is TRBV4-2, the J call TRBJ2-3; no firm D call. The sequencing input was cord blood. The sequence came from a newborn girl in good health. The CDR3 DNA reads as TGTGCCAGCAGCCAGGTGCGCCGGCGCACAGATACGCAGTATTTT. This gives the protein CASSQVRRRTDTQYF.